This T cell receptor beta chain stems from a study of CD8+ T cells in alopecia areata. The study's findings and limits: Lesional tissue from the scalp (especially in alopecia totalis/universalis) showed higher clonality than normal scalp. Possibly because of HLA-related factors, TCR sharing was less clear across patients than in mice. Sequences from scalp samples also cover resident alphabeta T cells of normal skin.

This clone was seen a handful of times. Its antigen is still unknown. PBMCs, the starting material, were the source of sorted CD4+ and CD8+ T cells. Extraction and reverse transcription of RNA yielded cDNA as the sequencing template. TCRdb's table, derived via immunoSEQ multiplex PCR, lists solely in-frame clones and lacks some. The data hold around 100,000 clones, with roughly half observed a single time. The junction had 0 bases not matched to a gene; V was cut back by 5 bases and J by 0 bases. This CDR3 contains 14 residues. Looked up from germline, CDR1 is MNHEY and CDR2 is SMNVEV (reference sequence).

V usage is TRBV27 and J usage is TRBJ1-1; 10 nucleotides align to TRBD1. The receptor's source is a human donor in good health. Sequencing used CD4+ T cells sorted from blood. The CDR3 DNA reads as TGTGCCAGCAGTGACAGGGGGCTGAACACTGAAGCTTTCTTT. Translating gives CASSDRGLNTEAFF.